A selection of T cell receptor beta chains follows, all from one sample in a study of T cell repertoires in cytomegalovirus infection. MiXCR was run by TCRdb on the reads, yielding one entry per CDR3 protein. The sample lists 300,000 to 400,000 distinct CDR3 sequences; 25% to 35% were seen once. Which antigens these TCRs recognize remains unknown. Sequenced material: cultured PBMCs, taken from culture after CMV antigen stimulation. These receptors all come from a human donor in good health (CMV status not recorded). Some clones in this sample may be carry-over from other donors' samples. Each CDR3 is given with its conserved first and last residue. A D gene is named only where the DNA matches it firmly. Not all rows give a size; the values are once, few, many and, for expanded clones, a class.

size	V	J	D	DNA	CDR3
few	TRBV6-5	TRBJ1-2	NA	TGTGCCAGCAGTCCCTCTGTAGGGGGAAACTATGGCTACACCTTC	CASSPSVGGNYGYTF
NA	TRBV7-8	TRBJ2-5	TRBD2	TGTGCCAGCAGCTTAGGACTCAGCGGGGGGGCGGAGACCCAGTACTTC	CASSLGLSGGAETQYF
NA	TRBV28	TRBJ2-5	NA	TGTGCCACCCAGGGATCCCCAGAGACCCAGTACTTC	CATQGSPETQYF
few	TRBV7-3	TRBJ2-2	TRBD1	TGTGCCAGCAGACCCCCGGGACAGGGGAACACCGGGGAGCTGTTTTTT	CASRPPGQGNTGELFF
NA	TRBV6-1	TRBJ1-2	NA	TGTGCCAGCAGCGGGGGCCTGGACTATGGCTACACCTTC	CASSGGLDYGYTF
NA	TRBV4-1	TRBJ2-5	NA	TGCGCCAGCAGCCAAGATCCGGGGACGGGAACCCAGTACTTC	CASSQDPGTGTQYF
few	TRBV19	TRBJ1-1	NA	TGTGCCAGTAGTATGGCGGGGGGACGCACTGAAGCTTTCTTT	CASSMAGGRTEAFF
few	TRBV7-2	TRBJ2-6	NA	TGTGCCAGCACCTTCGAGATGCCTGGGGCCAACGTCCTGACTTTC	CASTFEMPGANVLTF
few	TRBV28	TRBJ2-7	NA	TGTGCCAGCAGTTTAGGACTTTCTAAGAGAACCCTCTCCTACGAGCAGTACTTC	CASSLGLSKRTLSYEQYF
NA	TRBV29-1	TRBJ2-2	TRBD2	TGCAGCGTCCCCGGGACTAGCGGGAAGAACACCGGGGAGCTGTTTTTT	CSVPGTSGKNTGELFF
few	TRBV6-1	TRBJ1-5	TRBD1	TGTGCCAGCAGTGAAGGTCACAGGGGGCTGATTAGCAATCAGCCCCAGCATTTT	CASSEGHRGLISNQPQHF
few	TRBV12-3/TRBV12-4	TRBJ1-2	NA	TGTGCCAGCAGTTTATGGACAATAAAGGACACTCGCTACACCTTC	CASSLWTIKDTRYTF
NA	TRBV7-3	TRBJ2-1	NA	TGTGCCAGCAGCCCTGGACTTGGAAATGAGCAGTTCTTC	CASSPGLGNEQFF
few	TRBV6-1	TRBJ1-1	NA	TGTGCCAGCAGTCTCCCCCAGGGGCACACTGAAGCTTTCTTT	CASSLPQGHTEAFF
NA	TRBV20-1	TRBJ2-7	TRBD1	TGCAGTGCTTACCACGGGACAGGAGCCTCCGAGCAGTACTTC	CSAYHGTGASEQYF
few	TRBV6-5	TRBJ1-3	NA	TGTGCCACCGGATTATCAGCGACCTCTGGAAACACCATATATTTT	CATGLSATSGNTIYF
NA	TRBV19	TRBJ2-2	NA	TGTGCCAGTAGTATACTGACAGGCGGGAACACCGGGGAGCTGTTTTTT	CASSILTGGNTGELFF
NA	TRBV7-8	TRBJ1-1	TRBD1	TGTGCCAGCAGCTGGATTCAGGGGGCTGGTGCTTTCTTT	CASSWIQGAGAFF
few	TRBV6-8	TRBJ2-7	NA	TGTGCCAGCAGTTACTCAAGGGGGGGTTCCAACGAGCAGTACTTC	CASSYSRGGSNEQYF
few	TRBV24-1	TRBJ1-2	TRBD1	TGTGCCACCAGTGACGCCAAACGGACAGGGACCTATGGCTACACCTTC	CATSDAKRTGTYGYTF
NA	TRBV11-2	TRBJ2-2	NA	TGTGCCAGCAGCTTTCGAGGGACCGCGAACACCGGGGAGCTGTTTTTT	CASSFRGTANTGELFF
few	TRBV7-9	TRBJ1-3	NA	TGTGCCAGCAGTAGAGGAGGGGGAAACACCATATATTTT	CASSRGGGNTIYF
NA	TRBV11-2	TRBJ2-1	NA	TGTGCCAGCAGCTTAGAAATTCGGTACAATGAGCAGTTCTTC	CASSLEIRYNEQFF
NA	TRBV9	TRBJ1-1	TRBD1	TGTGCCAGCAGCCCCCACGACAGGGGACACACTGAAGCTTTCTTT	CASSPHDRGHTEAFF
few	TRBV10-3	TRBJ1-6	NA	TGTGCCATCAGTCAAGGGGCAGTCAATTCACCCCTCCACTTT	CAISQGAVNSPLHF
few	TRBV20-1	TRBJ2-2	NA	TGCAGTGCTAGAGAGGACAGAGAGAACACCGGGGAGCTGTTTTTT	CSAREDRENTGELFF
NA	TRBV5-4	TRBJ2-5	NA	TGTGCCAGCAGCTTGGGCGGTCAAAACGCGGAGACCCAGTACTTC	CASSLGGQNAETQYF
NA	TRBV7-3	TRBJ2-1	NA	TGTGCCAGCAGCCGATCCCCTGCAGGCGCTTCCTACAATGAGCAGTTCTTC	CASSRSPAGASYNEQFF
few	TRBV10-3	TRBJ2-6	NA	TGTGCCATCAGTACCTTGGTAGGGGCTGGGGCCAACGTCCTGACTTTC	CAISTLVGAGANVLTF
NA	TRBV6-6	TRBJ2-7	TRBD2	TGTGCCAGCAGTACGGGACTAGCGGTCTACGAGCAGTACTTC	CASSTGLAVYEQYF
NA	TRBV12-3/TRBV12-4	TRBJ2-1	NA	TGTGCCAGCAGCTTAGCGCAGAGCTCCTACAATGAGCAGTTCTTC	CASSLAQSSYNEQFF
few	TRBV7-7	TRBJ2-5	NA	TGTGCCAGCAGCGTGACAGCCGTGGCCGAGACCCAGTACTTC	CASSVTAVAETQYF
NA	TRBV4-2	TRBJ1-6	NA	TGTGCCAGCAGCCAAGAGGGGATGGTGTCCTATAATTCACCCCTCCACTTT	CASSQEGMVSYNSPLHF
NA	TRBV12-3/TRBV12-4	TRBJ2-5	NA	TGTGCCAGCAGTTTCCCTCCTGAGACCCAGTACTTC	CASSFPPETQYF
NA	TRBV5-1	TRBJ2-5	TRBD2	TGCGCCAGCAGTGTTAGCGGGGGGGAAGAGACCCAGTACTTC	CASSVSGGEETQYF
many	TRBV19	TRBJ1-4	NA	TGTGCCAGTAGTTTACTCAGGGATAATGAAAAACTGTTTTTT	CASSLLRDNEKLFF
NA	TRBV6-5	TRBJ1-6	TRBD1	TGTGCCAGCAGTTACTCCGGACAGGATAATTCACCCCTCCACTTT	CASSYSGQDNSPLHF
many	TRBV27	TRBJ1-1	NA	TGTGCCAGCACCCCGGGGGGAACAGGAGAAAACACTGAAGCTTTCTTT	CASTPGGTGENTEAFF
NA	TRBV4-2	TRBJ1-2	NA	TGTGCCAGCAGCCAAGAAGCAGGCCCTAACTATGGCTACACCTTC	CASSQEAGPNYGYTF
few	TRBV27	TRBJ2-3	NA	TGTGCCAGCAGTCCTAACGGTGGCTCGGATACGCAGTATTTT	CASSPNGGSDTQYF
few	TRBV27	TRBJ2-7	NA	TGTGCCAGCAGGGGTAGGGCCCTCTACGAGCAGTACTTC	CASRGRALYEQYF
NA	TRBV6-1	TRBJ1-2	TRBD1	TGTGCCAGCAGTGAATGGGGACAGCCCTATGGCTACACCTTC	CASSEWGQPYGYTF
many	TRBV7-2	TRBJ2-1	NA	TGTGCCAGCAGCGGCCCACGCTCCTACAATGAGCAGTTCTTC	CASSGPRSYNEQFF
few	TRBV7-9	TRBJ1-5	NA	TGTGCCAGCAGCAGAGAAGGTCTGAATCAGCCCCAGCATTTT	CASSREGLNQPQHF
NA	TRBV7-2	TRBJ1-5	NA	TGTGCCAGCAGCCACCCGGGGGGCTTTCACCCCCAGCATTTT	CASSHPGGFHPQHF
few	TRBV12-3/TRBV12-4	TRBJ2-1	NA	TGTGCCAGCAGTTTAGAGGGCTATGAGCAGTTCTTC	CASSLEGYEQFF